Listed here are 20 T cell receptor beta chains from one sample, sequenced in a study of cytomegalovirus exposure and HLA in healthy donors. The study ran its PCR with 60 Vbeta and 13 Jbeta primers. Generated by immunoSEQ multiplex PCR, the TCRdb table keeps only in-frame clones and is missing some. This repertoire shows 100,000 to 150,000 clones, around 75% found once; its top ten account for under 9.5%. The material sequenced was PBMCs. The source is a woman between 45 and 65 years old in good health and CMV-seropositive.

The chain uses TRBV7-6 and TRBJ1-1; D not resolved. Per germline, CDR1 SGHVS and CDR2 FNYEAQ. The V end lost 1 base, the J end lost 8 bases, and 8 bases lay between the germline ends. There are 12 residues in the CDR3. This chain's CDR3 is CASSLVGAEAFF. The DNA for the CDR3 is TGTGCCAGCAGCTTAGTGGGAGCGGAAGCTTTCTTT.

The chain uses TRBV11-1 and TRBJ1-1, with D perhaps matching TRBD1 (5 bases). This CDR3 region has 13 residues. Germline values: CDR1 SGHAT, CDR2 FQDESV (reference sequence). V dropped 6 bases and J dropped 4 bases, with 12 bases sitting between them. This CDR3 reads CASRPGGGTEAFF. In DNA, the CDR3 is TGTGCCAGCAGGCCCGGGGGAGGCACTGAAGCTTTCTTT.

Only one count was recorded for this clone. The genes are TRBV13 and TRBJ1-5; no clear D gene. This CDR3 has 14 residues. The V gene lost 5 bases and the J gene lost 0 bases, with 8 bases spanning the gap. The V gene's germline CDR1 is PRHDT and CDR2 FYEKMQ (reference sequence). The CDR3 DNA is TGTGCCAGCAGCGCGGGCCGTAGCAATCAGCCCCAGCATTTT. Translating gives CASSAGRSNQPQHF.

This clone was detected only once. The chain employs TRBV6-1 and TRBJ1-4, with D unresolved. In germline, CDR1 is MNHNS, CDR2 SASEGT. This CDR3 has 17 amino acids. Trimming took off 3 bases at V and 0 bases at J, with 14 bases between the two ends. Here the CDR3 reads CASSEWQATTTNEKLFF. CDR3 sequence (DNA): TGTGCCAGCAGTGAGTGGCAGGCTACCACAACTAATGAAAAACTGTTTTTT.

The CDR3 spells CASSRTPTGQGNTIYF. CDR3 nucleotides: TGTGCCAGCAGCCGGACACCGACAGGGCAAGGAAACACCATATATTTT. The gene calls are TRBV11-2 and TRBJ1-3; 7 nucleotides agree with TRBD1. V shed 5 bases and J 4 bases; nucleotides not matched to a gene: 11. Looked up from germline, CDR1 is SGHAT and CDR2 is FQNNGV. The CDR3 has 16 amino acids.

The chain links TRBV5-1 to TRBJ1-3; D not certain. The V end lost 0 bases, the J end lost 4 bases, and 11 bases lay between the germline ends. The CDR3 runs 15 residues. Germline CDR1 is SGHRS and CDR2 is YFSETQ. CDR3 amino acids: CASSLGSSGGNTIYF. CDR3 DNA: TGCGCCAGCAGCTTGGGGTCCTCCGGGGGAAACACCATATATTTT.

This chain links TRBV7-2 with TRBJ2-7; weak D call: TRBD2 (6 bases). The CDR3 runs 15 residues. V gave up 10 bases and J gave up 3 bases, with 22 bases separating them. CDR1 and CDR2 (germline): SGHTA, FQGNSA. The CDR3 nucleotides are TGTGCCACTCTCGACCTCTCGCGGGGCCTCTACGAGCAGTACTTC. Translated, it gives CATLDLSRGLYEQYF.

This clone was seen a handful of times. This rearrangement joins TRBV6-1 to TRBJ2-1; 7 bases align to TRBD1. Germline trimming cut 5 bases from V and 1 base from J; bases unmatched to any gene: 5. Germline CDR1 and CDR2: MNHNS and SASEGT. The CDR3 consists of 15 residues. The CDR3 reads CASSTGEGSYNEQFF. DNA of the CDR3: TGTGCCAGCAGTACAGGGGAAGGGTCCTACAATGAGCAGTTCTTC.

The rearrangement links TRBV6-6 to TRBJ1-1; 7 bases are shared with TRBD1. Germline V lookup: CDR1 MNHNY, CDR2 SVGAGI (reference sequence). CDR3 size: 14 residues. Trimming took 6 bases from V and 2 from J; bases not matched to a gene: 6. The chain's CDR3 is CASSQQGSNTEAFF. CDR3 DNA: TGTGCCAGCAGCCAACAGGGGTCAAACACTGAAGCTTTCTTT.

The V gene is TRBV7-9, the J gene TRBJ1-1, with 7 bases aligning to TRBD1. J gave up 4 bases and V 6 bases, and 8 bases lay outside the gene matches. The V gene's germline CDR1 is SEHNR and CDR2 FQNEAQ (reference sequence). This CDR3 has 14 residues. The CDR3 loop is CASSANRGGTEAFF. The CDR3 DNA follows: TGTGCCAGCAGTGCCAACAGGGGTGGCACTGAAGCTTTCTTT.

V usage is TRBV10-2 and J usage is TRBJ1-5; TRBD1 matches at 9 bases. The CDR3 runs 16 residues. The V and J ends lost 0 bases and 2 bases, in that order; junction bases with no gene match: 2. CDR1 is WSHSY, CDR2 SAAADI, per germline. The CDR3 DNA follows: TGCGCCAGCAGTGAGTCGGGACAGGGTGGCAATCAGCCCCAGCATTTT. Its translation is CASSESGQGGNQPQHF.

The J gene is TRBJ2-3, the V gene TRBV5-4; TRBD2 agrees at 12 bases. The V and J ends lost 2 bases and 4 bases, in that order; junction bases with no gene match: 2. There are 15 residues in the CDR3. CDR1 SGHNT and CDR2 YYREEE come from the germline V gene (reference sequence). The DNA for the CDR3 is TGTGCCAGCAGCTTCAGACTAGCGGGGGCAGATACGCAGTATTTT. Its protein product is CASSFRLAGADTQYF.

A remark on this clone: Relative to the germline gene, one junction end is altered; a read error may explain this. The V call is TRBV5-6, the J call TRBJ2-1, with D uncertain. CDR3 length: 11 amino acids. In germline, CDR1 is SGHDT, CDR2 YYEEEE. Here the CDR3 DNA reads TGTGCCGGCAGCTTCTTGAATGAGCAGTTCTTC. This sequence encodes CAGSFLNEQFF.

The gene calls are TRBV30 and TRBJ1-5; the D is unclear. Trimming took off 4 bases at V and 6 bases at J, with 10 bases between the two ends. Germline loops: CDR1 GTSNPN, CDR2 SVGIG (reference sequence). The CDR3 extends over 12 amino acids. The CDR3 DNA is TGTGCCTGGAACGGGGTTGGTCAGCCCCAGCATTTT. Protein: CAWNGVGQPQHF.

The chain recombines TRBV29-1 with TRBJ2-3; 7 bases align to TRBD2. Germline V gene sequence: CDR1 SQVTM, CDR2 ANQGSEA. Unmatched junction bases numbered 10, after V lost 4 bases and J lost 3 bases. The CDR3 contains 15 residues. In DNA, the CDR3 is TGCAGCGTTGTCGGAAAGGGAGGGTGGACAGATACGCAGTATTTT. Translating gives CSVVGKGGWTDTQYF.

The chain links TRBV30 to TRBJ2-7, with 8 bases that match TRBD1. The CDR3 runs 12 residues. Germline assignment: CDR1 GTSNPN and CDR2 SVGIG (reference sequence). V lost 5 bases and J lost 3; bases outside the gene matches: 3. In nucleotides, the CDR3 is TGTGCCTGGGACGACAGGGGCTACGAGCAGTACTTC. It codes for CAWDDRGYEQYF.

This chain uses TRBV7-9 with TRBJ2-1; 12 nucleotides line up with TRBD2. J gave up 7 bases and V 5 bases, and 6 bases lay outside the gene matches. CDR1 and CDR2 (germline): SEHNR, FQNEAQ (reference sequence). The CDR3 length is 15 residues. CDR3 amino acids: CASSRTSGANNEQFF. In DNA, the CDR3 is TGTGCCAGCAGCCGGACTAGCGGGGCCAATAATGAGCAGTTCTTC.

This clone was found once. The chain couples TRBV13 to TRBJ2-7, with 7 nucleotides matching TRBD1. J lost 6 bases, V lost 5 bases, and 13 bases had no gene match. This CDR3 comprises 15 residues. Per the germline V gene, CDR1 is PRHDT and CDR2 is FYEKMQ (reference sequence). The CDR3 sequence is CASSTRIQGWSEQYF. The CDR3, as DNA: TGTGCCAGCAGCACCCGAATACAGGGGTGGTCCGAGCAGTACTTC.

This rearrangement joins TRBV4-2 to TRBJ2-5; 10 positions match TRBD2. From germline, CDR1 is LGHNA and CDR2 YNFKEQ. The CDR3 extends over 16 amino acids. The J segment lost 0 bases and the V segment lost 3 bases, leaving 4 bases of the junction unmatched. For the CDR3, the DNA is TGTGCCAGCAGCCAGGGACTAGCGACGTACCAAGAGACCCAGTACTTC. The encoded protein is CASSQGLATYQETQYF.

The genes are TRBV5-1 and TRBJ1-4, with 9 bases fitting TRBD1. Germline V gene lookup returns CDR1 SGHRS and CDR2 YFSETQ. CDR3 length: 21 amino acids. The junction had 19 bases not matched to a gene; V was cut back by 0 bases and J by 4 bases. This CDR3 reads CASSLGPGTGSSHRFNEKLFF. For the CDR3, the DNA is TGCGCCAGCAGCTTGGGACCCGGGACAGGGAGTTCCCACAGGTTTAATGAAAAACTGTTTTTT.